The 28 T cell receptor beta chains below were found in one sample sequenced in a study of blood T cell repertoires in COVID-19. Profiling relied on immunoSEQ multiplex PCR, and the TCRdb table lists in-frame clones only, not all of them. The sample has some 180,000 clones, about four fifths seen once. Source material: peripheral blood. The source is a man between 60 and 75 years old with acute or convalescent COVID-19.

This clone was counted a few times. V is TRBV18 and J is TRBJ1-5; 9 positions agree with TRBD1. This CDR3 is built from 16 residues. V lost 5 bases to trimming and J lost 5 bases; unmatched junction nucleotides: 10. Germline V gives CDR1 KGHSH, CDR2 LQKENI. The CDR3 loop reads CASSTGGTGSDQPQHF. CDR3 sequence (DNA): TGTGCCAGCTCAACTGGCGGGACAGGGTCGGATCAGCCCCAGCATTTT.

This chain uses TRBV6-6 with TRBJ1-1, with TRBD1 matching over 7 bases. The junction had 8 bases not matched to a gene; V was cut back by 7 bases and J by 6 bases. Germline CDR1 is MNHNY and CDR2 is SVGAGI (reference sequence). This CDR3 has 13 amino acids. The CDR3 sequence: CASTDTGQPEAFF. The CDR3 nucleotides are TGTGCCAGCACCGACACGGGACAGCCTGAAGCTTTCTTT.

This rearrangement joins TRBV18 to TRBJ1-5, with 10 bases matching TRBD1. The germline V gene has CDR1 KGHSH and CDR2 LQKENI. CDR3 length: 13 residues. Trimming at V came to 3 bases and at J to 11 bases, leaving 4 bases not matched to a gene. The CDR3 nucleotides read TGTGCCAGCTCACCCAGGGACAGGGGTGCCCAGCATTTT. This encodes CASSPRDRGAQHF.

A few counts support this clone. The chain has TRBV27 and TRBJ2-7; 12 bases are a match to TRBD2. This CDR3 contains 15 residues. Germline V lookup: CDR1 MNHEY, CDR2 SMNVEV (reference sequence). J lost 6 bases, V lost 3 bases, and 6 bases had no gene match. DNA for the CDR3: TGTGCCAGCAGTTTCATACTAGCGGGAGGATCCGAGCAGTACTTC. This encodes CASSFILAGGSEQYF.

This sequence joins TRBV7-2 and TRBJ1-5, with D perhaps matching TRBD1 (6 bases). The CDR3 spans 13 residues. Per the germline V gene, CDR1 is SGHTA and CDR2 is FQGNSA. V was trimmed by 7 bases and J by 2 bases, leaving 9 bases between them. For the CDR3, the DNA is TGTGCCAGCAAAGGGGGTGGCAATCAGCCCCAGCATTTT. Encoded protein: CASKGGGNQPQHF.

Written as DNA, the CDR3 is TGTGCCATAGCCCCCTCCAGGGGGAGAGAGCAGTACTTC. Translation: CAIAPSRGREQYF. V is TRBV19 and J is TRBJ2-7; 7 nucleotides agree with TRBD1. CDR1 and CDR2 from the germline V gene are LNHDA and SQIVND (reference sequence). The CDR3 is 13 residues long. The V gene end was trimmed by 10 bases and the J gene end by 7 bases; junction bases not matched to a gene: 13.

The chain couples TRBV4-3 to TRBJ1-2; TRBD1 aligns across 8 bases. The CDR3 extends over 16 amino acids. Looked up from germline, CDR1 is LGHNA and CDR2 is YSLEER. The V and J ends lost 0 bases and 3 bases, in that order; junction bases with no gene match: 6. The CDR3: CASSQDLSTGDYGYTF. The CDR3, as DNA: TGCGCCAGCAGCCAAGACCTCTCGACAGGGGACTATGGCTACACCTTC.

The CDR3 region is CASSLATNQPQHF. In DNA form, the CDR3 reads TGTGCCAGCAGTTTGGCAACAAATCAGCCCCAGCATTTT. The chain joins TRBV12-3 or TRBV12-4 to TRBJ1-5; D not certain. CDR3 length equals 13 residues. Trimming removed 3 bases from V and 4 bases from J, with 7 bases in between.

The chain recombines TRBV5-1 with TRBJ2-5, with D possibly TRBD1 on 6 matching bases. Germline V gene sequence: CDR1 SGHRS, CDR2 YFSETQ. The ends were cut back, 3 bases at V and 4 bases at J, with 13 bases in the middle. The CDR3 totals 14 residues. The chain's CDR3 is CASSSQGKGETQYF. The CDR3 DNA is TGCGCCAGCAGCTCCCAGGGGAAGGGAGAGACCCAGTACTTC.

CDR3 nucleotides: TGTGCCAGTAGTATCGGACAGGGGGTTGTTGGTTCACCCCTCCACTTT. Residues: CASSIGQGVVGSPLHF. The V and J genes are TRBV19 and TRBJ1-6; 10 bases are a match to TRBD1. The CDR3 contains 16 residues. Trimming at V came to 3 bases and at J to 9 bases, leaving 8 bases not matched to a gene. Germline CDR1 and CDR2: LNHDA and SQIVND (reference sequence).

The rearrangement joins TRBV6-5 to TRBJ2-7, with 7 bases that match TRBD1. The CDR3 is 13 residues long. The trim removed 6 bases at V and 4 bases at J, leaving 6 bases unmatched. Per the germline V gene, CDR1 is MNHEY and CDR2 is SVGAGI. CDR3 nucleotide sequence: TGTGCCAGCAGACAGGGGCACGGTTACGAGCAGTACTTC. Residues: CASRQGHGYEQYF.

The chain joins TRBV3-1 (or the pseudogene TRBV3-2) to TRBJ1-2; weak D call: TRBD1 (6 bases). CDR3 length equals 15 residues. V shed 0 bases and J shed 9 bases, with 17 bases lying between them. Germline values: CDR1 LGHDT, CDR2 YNNKEL (reference sequence). For the CDR3, the DNA is TGTGCCAGCAGCCAAGATGGTCACCTTGGGGGCCGCTACACCTTC. Translation gives CASSQDGHLGGRYTF.

In its sample, this clone was seen once. The DNA for the CDR3 is TGTGCCACCAGTGATGGGGCAGACAACACAGATACGCAGTATTTT. The encoded protein is CATSDGADNTDTQYF. The V call is TRBV24-1, the J call TRBJ2-3, with D perhaps matching TRBD1 (5 bases). Germline lookup yields CDR1 KGHDR and CDR2 SFDVKD. V was clipped by 3 bases and J by 2 bases, with 11 bases between them. The CDR3 covers 15 residues.

In its sample, this clone is medium-sized. The J gene is TRBJ2-6, the V gene TRBV6-4, with 11 nucleotides matching TRBD1. Germline V gene lookup returns CDR1 MRHNA and CDR2 SNTAGT. The CDR3 length is 16 residues. V was clipped by 7 bases and J by 4 bases; unmatched bases: 6. The CDR3, as DNA: TGTGCCAGCACCCGGACAGGGGGCGCGGGGGCCAACGTCCTGACTTTC. Protein product: CASTRTGGAGANVLTF.

This clone has just a few counts. This chain links TRBV9 with TRBJ1-1; possibly TRBD1 for D (5 bases). Germline V CDR1 and CDR2: SGDLS, YYNGEE. The length of the CDR3 is 14 residues. Between the trimmed V and J ends, which lost 4 bases and 0 bases, there was a span of 10 bases. CDR3 in amino acids: CASSRGFMNTEAFF. CDR3 bases: TGTGCCAGCAGCAGGGGTTTCATGAACACTGAAGCTTTCTTT.

The CDR3: CAWSARIVGYGYTF. CDR3 DNA: TGTGCCTGGAGTGCGAGGATCGTCGGCTATGGCTACACCTTC. The chain has TRBV30 and TRBJ1-2, with D unclear. CDR1 is GTSNPN and CDR2 is SVGIG in the germline V gene (reference sequence). The CDR3 totals 14 residues. The V end was cut by 1 base, the J end by 4 bases, with 13 bases between.

A few counts support this clone. The gene calls are TRBV4-3 and TRBJ1-4; D gene ambiguous. V was trimmed by 0 bases and J by 8 bases, leaving 16 bases between them. Germline V gene sequence: CDR1 LGHNA, CDR2 YSLEER. This CDR3 is 16 amino acids long. The CDR3 spells CASSQDRYSLKEKLFF. The CDR3 DNA sequence: TGCGCCAGCAGCCAAGATCGGTACAGTCTTAAGGAAAAACTGTTTTTT.

The chain uses TRBV5-1 and TRBJ1-3; D remains ambiguous. Between the trimmed V and J ends, which lost 0 bases and 9 bases, there was a span of 10 bases. CDR3 length: 13 residues. The germline V gene encodes CDR1 SGHRS and CDR2 YFSETQ. DNA for the CDR3: TGCGCCAGCAGCTTGGAGGGTAGCGCCACCATATATTTT. Its translation is CASSLEGSATIYF.

The V call is TRBV7-6, the J call TRBJ2-1; 9 nucleotides agree with TRBD2. The germline V gene encodes CDR1 SGHVS and CDR2 FNYEAQ. The CDR3 sequence is 18 residues long. J was trimmed by 6 bases and V by 6 bases; bases with no gene match: 18. The CDR3 loop is CASSSPHHSGSDSNEQFF. In DNA, the CDR3 is TGTGCCAGCAGTTCACCACATCATAGCGGGAGTGACTCCAATGAGCAGTTCTTC.

The chain carries TRBV21-1 and TRBJ2-2; the table assigns TRBD2, which was not confirmed against the DNA. TRBV21-1 is a pseudogene segment. The CDR3 spans 16 residues. CDR3 nucleotides: TGTGCCAGCAGCAAACGGCTAGCGGGGGGCACCGGGGAGCTGTTTTTT. It is translated as CASSKRLAGGTGELFF.

This clone was seen ten or more times. The chain employs TRBV5-1 and TRBJ2-2; 7 bases line up with TRBD2. Germline loops: CDR1 SGHRS, CDR2 YFSETQ. The CDR3 contains 17 residues. J was trimmed by 0 bases and V by 4 bases; bases with no gene match: 9. DNA for the CDR3: TGCGCCAGCAGCAATCACTCGGGGGGACCGAACACCGGGGAGCTGTTTTTT. Its protein is CASSNHSGGPNTGELFF.

The chain employs TRBV7-2 and TRBJ1-3, with TRBD1 as a possible D gene (5 bases). The CDR3 spans 16 residues. Trimming took off 0 bases at V and 8 bases at J, with 17 bases between the two ends. The germline V gene encodes CDR1 SGHTA and CDR2 FQGNSA. The chain's CDR3 is CASSLADLRGRDTIYF. DNA for the CDR3: TGTGCCAGCAGCTTAGCTGACCTTAGGGGAAGGGACACCATATATTTT.

This clone was picked up a small number of times. The chain has TRBV9 and TRBJ1-2; no clear D gene. Germline CDR1 and CDR2: SGDLS and YYNGEE. The CDR3 extends over 15 amino acids. V dropped 0 bases and J dropped 0 bases, with 9 bases sitting between them. This CDR3 is CASSVATSTNYGYTF. CDR3 coding DNA: TGTGCCAGCAGCGTAGCTACGTCGACTAACTATGGCTACACCTTC. Looking up the rest from reference TRBV9 and TRBJ1-2 gives the full variable domain: DSGVTQTPKHLITATGQRVTLRCSPRSGDLSVYWYQQSLDQGLQFLIQYYNGEERAKGNILERFSAQQFPDLHSELNLSSLELGDSALYFCASSVATSTNYGYTFGSGTRLTVV.

The gene calls are TRBV7-9 and TRBJ2-1, with TRBD2 as a possible D gene (5 bases). With 5 bases removed from V and 5 bases from J, the gap between germline ends came to 22 bases. Germline CDR1 and CDR2: SEHNR and FQNEAQ (reference sequence). The CDR3 is 17 residues long. The CDR3 DNA follows: TGTGCCAGCAGCCCTCCACCTATATATCCGAGGGACAATGAGCAGTTCTTC. It translates to CASSPPPIYPRDNEQFF. The whole variable domain, filled in from reference TRBV7-9 and TRBJ2-1, reads DTGVSQNPRHKITKRGQNVTFRCDPISEHNRLYWYRQTLGQGPEFLTYFQNEAQLEKSRLLSDRFSAERPKGSFSTLEIQRTEQGDSAMYLCASSPPPIYPRDNEQFFGPGTRLTVL.

The V and J genes are TRBV10-3 and TRBJ1-2, with 7 nucleotides matching TRBD1. After removal of 6 bases from V and 4 bases from J, the junction contained 5 bases not matched to a gene. The germline V gene has CDR1 ENHRY and CDR2 SYGVKD. This CDR3 has 13 amino acids. This CDR3 reads CAIRGTGVYGYTF. The CDR3 DNA follows: TGTGCCATCAGGGGAACAGGGGTCTATGGCTACACCTTC.

This clone was detected only once. V gene TRBV29-1 combines with J gene TRBJ2-7, with D unresolved. V lost 4 bases, J lost 2 bases, and 9 bases lay in between. Germline CDR1 reads SQVTM; CDR2 reads ANQGSEA. The CDR3 contains 12 residues. CDR3 DNA: TGCAGCGTTGTAGCACAAACCTACGAGCAGTACTTC. Protein product: CSVVAQTYEQYF.

V and J are TRBV3-1 (or the pseudogene TRBV3-2) and TRBJ2-3; 11 bases fit TRBD2. Per the germline V gene, CDR1 is LGHDT and CDR2 is YNNKEL (reference sequence). CDR3 size: 18 residues. After removal of 6 bases from V and 0 bases from J, the junction contained 11 bases not matched to a gene. This CDR3 reads CASSPPGLAVYSTDTQYF. In DNA, the CDR3 is TGTGCCAGCAGTCCCCCGGGACTAGCGGTCTATAGCACAGATACGCAGTATTTT.

The CDR3 reads CASSSSGDLQETQYF. CDR3 DNA: TGTGCCAGCAGCTCGAGCGGGGATCTCCAAGAGACCCAGTACTTC. This chain joins TRBV5-4 and TRBJ2-5; 7 nucleotides match TRBD2. The germline V gene encodes CDR1 SGHNT and CDR2 YYREEE (reference sequence). The V segment lost 3 bases and the J segment 1 base; nucleotides outside the gene matches: 6. The CDR3 is 15 residues long. Full variable domain (remainder filled in from reference TRBV5-4 and TRBJ2-5): ETGVTQSPTHLIKTRGQQVTLRCSSQSGHNTVSWYQQALGQGPQFIFQYYREEENGRGNFPPRFSGLQFPNYSSELNVNALELDDSALYLCASSSSGDLQETQYFGPGTRLLVL.